The T cell receptor (beta chain) under discussion was sequenced for a study of human T cells and chemical hapten exposure. Study context: Small pooled library volume differences chiefly drove per-sample TCR yield variation.

The time point denotes: healthy volunteer bleed at 6 weeks. Total RNA extraction was carried out from unfractionated whole blood. This clonotype was observed many times. V was shortened by 3 bases and J by 1 base, with 6 bases between the two germline ends. Germline V gives CDR1 MNHNS, CDR2 SASEGT. This CDR3 is 14 amino acids long. Authors' data handling: Sequenced samples showed a median of approximately 100,000 TCRs each, with counts running from about 20,000 to 690,000. Each CDR3 protein is one row after TCRdb ran MiXCR on the RACE reads. The authors' filters were not applied to this entry. The sample consists of 44,000 or so distinct CDR3 sequences, approximately 4% of them appearing once.

The chain links TRBV6-1 to TRBJ1-4; D call uncertain. The source of this sequence is a human donor in good health. Some clones in this sample may be carry-over from other donors' samples. The sample taken for sequencing was whole blood. CDR3 amino acids: CASSESVTNEKLFF. DNA of the CDR3: TGTGCCAGCAGTGAGTCCGTAACTAATGAAAAACTGTTTTTT.